Listed below are T cell receptor beta chains from one sample, sequenced in a study of blood T cell repertoires in COVID-19. Libraries were prepared by immunoSEQ multiplex PCR; TCRdb keeps only in-frame clonotypes and omits some of them. The sample records about 100,000 clones, more than 75% being singletons. The sequencing sample was made of peripheral blood. The origin of the receptors is a young man in a cohort sampled during active COVID-19. Each CDR3 is given with its conserved first and last residue. Fields, in order: J gene, clone size, D gene, CDR3 length, V gene, CDR3 protein, CDR3 DNA. A D gene is named only where the DNA matches it firmly. Some rows have no size entry. The others give once, few or many, or a class for an expanded clone.

>TRBJ2-2|few|-|14|TRBV5-1
CASSLGRLTGELFF
TGCGCCAGCAGCTTGGGGAGACTCACCGGGGAGCTGTTTTTT
>TRBJ2-3|-|-|15|TRBV5-1
CASSETSLSTDTQYF
TGCGCCAGCAGCGAGACAAGCCTTAGCACAGATACGCAGTATTTT
>TRBJ2-3|-|-|14|TRBV5-1
CASSLGPPRDTQYF
TGCGCCAGCAGCTTGGGCCCCCCCCGGGATACGCAGTATTTT
>TRBJ1-1|-|-|13|TRBV12-3/TRBV12-4
CASSLFAGQKAFF
TGTGCCAGCAGTTTATTTGCAGGCCAAAAAGCTTTCTTT
>TRBJ2-5|-|TRBD1|14|TRBV19
CASRRTTTGKTQYF
TGTGCCAGTAGGCGGACCACGACAGGGAAGACCCAGTACTTC
>TRBJ2-1|-|-|16|TRBV5-6
CASSLASRPLFREQFF
TGTGCCAGCAGCTTGGCCTCGCGCCCCCTCTTTCGTGAGCAGTTCTTC
>TRBJ2-3|-|TRBD2|17|TRBV7-2
CASSWLGLAGLTDTQYF
TGTGCCAGCAGCTGGTTGGGACTAGCGGGCCTCACAGATACGCAGTATTTT
>TRBJ1-2|-|-|12|TRBV3-1/TRBV3-2
CASSPGSVGYTF
TGTGCCAGCAGCCCCGGGTCCGTGGGCTACACCTTC
>TRBJ2-5|-|TRBD2|15|TRBV5-4
CASSLDMTSVETQYF
TGTGCCAGCAGCTTGGATATGACTAGCGTGGAGACCCAGTACTTC
>TRBJ2-1|-|TRBD1|15|TRBV7-2
CASRPNRQGGNEQFF
TGTGCCAGCAGACCAAACCGACAGGGGGGAAATGAGCAGTTCTTC
>TRBJ2-3|-|-|14|TRBV7-2
CASSPSWAVDTQYF
TGTGCCAGCAGCCCCTCTTGGGCCGTCGATACGCAGTATTTT
>TRBJ2-2|-|-|12|TRBV10-3
CAISPSTGELFF
TGTGCCATCAGCCCCAGCACCGGGGAGCTGTTTTTT
>TRBJ1-1|-|-|11|TRBV20-1
CSASWNTEAFF
TGCAGTGCTAGCTGGAACACTGAAGCTTTCTTT
>TRBJ1-5|-|-|17|TRBV28
CASSLWSGAYSNQPQHF
TGTGCCAGCAGTTTATGGTCAGGGGCCTATAGCAATCAGCCCCAGCATTTT
>TRBJ1-2|-|-|16|TRBV18
CASSPDQLRENYGYTF
TGTGCCAGCTCCCCTGACCAACTCAGGGAAAACTATGGCTACACCTTC
>TRBJ1-2|-|-|14|TRBV19
CASNPESGRGGYTF
TGTGCCAGTAACCCAGAGAGCGGCAGGGGTGGCTACACCTTC
>TRBJ2-7|once|-|15|TRBV5-1
CASRPSSLSSYEQYF
TGCGCCAGCAGGCCCTCGAGCCTGAGCTCCTACGAGCAGTACTTC
>TRBJ1-2|few|TRBD1|13|TRBV19
CASTPQGHYGYTF
TGTGCCAGTACCCCACAGGGGCACTATGGCTACACCTTC
>TRBJ2-2|-|-|14|TRBV19
CASSPTGNTGELFF
TGTGCCAGTAGTCCAACAGGGAACACCGGGGAGCTGTTTTTT
>TRBJ2-5|-|-|17|TRBV21-1
CASNVDSTDYLQETQYF
TGTGCCAGCAACGTGGACAGCACAGACTACCTTCAAGAGACCCAGTACTTC
>TRBJ1-3|-|-|13|TRBV9
CASTTGSGNTIYF
TGTGCCAGTACGACAGGCTCTGGAAACACCATATATTTT
>TRBJ2-1|-|-|15|TRBV5-1
CASSLGQANYNEQFF
TGCGCCAGCAGCTTGGGGCAGGCAAACTACAATGAGCAGTTCTTC
>TRBJ2-5|-|TRBD1|14|TRBV6-5
CASSYRGRVETQYF
TGTGCCAGCAGCTACAGGGGGCGCGTAGAGACCCAGTACTTC
>TRBJ1-5|-|-|14|TRBV9
CASSVGDRTSPQHF
TGTGCCAGCAGCGTGGGCGATAGGACATCCCCTCAGCATTTT
>TRBJ1-2|-|-|13|TRBV29-1
CSVISIYSYGYTF
TGCAGCGTTATCTCAATATACTCCTATGGCTACACCTTC
>TRBJ2-2|-|-|14|TRBV19
CASSRLEGTGELFF
TGTGCCAGTAGTCGACTAGAGGGTACCGGGGAGCTGTTTTTT
>TRBJ2-5|-|TRBD2|16|TRBV3-1/TRBV3-2
CASSQVARGGQETQYF
TGTGCCAGCAGCCAAGTTGCCCGGGGGGGGCAAGAGACCCAGTACTTC